These 12 T cell receptor beta chains came from one sample sequenced in a study of T cells in localized non-small cell lung cancer. Here immunoSEQ multiplex PCR was the method, and the copy in TCRdb shows in-frame clones only, minus some. The table lists 2,800 or so clones, 20% to 25% of them singletons. This specimen consisted of lung tumor tissue, obtained before any cancer treatment. The receptors shown here come from a man aged 35 to 69 with stage I lung adenocarcinoma.

This clone was found a few times. The CDR3 DNA reads as TGTGCCAGCAGCGTAACTAGCAGCAATGAGCAGTTCTTC. Protein: CASSVTSSNEQFF. The chain joins TRBV9 to TRBJ2-1; D is possibly TRBD2 (6 bases). Germline values: CDR1 SGDLS, CDR2 YYNGEE. With 1 base removed from V and 6 bases from J, the gap between germline ends came to 8 bases. CDR3 length: 13 amino acids.

This clone is categorized as medium-sized (0.01 to 0.1%). The chain uses TRBV6-8 and TRBJ2-2; 7 bases are a match to TRBD1. This CDR3 region has 13 residues. Trimming cost V 6 bases and J 5 bases; bases outside gene matches: 3. Per the germline V gene, CDR1 is MNHGY and CDR2 is SAAAGT. The CDR3: CASRTGETGELFF. CDR3 bases: TGTGCCAGCAGAACAGGGGAGACCGGGGAGCTGTTTTTT.

This clone was detected only a few times. V is TRBV6-8 and J is TRBJ2-1; 8 bases align to TRBD2. Germline V gives CDR1 MNHGY, CDR2 SAAAGT. Unmatched junction bases numbered 6, after V lost 8 bases and J lost 0 bases. The CDR3 covers 15 residues. The chain's CDR3 is CASSYSGDSYNEQFF. The CDR3 DNA is TGTGCCAGCTCTTATAGCGGGGACTCCTACAATGAGCAGTTCTTC.

This clone was counted a few times. The rearrangement joins TRBV10-2 to TRBJ2-5, with D possibly called TRBD1 or TRBD2 (5 bases each). Trimming left V 2 bases short and J 5 bases short, with 12 bases between. There are 14 residues in the CDR3. Per the germline V gene, CDR1 is WSHSY and CDR2 is SAAADI. CDR3: CASSEPGTGETQYF. CDR3 coding DNA: TGCGCCAGCAGTGAGCCAGGGACGGGCGAGACCCAGTACTTC.

V is TRBV30 and J is TRBJ2-5; 13 nucleotides line up with TRBD2. CDR1 GTSNPN and CDR2 SVGIG come from the germline V gene (reference sequence). The CDR3 is 17 residues long. V was clipped by 3 bases and J by 1 base; unmatched bases: 8. CDR3 in DNA: TGTGCCTGGAGCCGCTTACTAGCGGGAGGGCCCCAAGAGACCCAGTACTTC. It is translated as CAWSRLLAGGPQETQYF. Full variable domain (rest looked up from reference TRBV30 and TRBJ2-5): SQTIHQWPATLVQPVGSPLSLECTVEGTSNPNLYWYRQAAGRGLQLLFYSVGIGQISSEVPQNLSASRPQDRQFILSSKKLLLSDSGFYLCAWSRLLAGGPQETQYFGPGTRLLVL.

The J gene is TRBJ1-2, the V gene TRBV5-1, with TRBD1 matching over 9 bases. The germline V gene encodes CDR1 SGHRS and CDR2 YFSETQ. The CDR3 sequence is 17 residues long. The V segment lost 3 bases and the J segment 4 bases; nucleotides outside the gene matches: 13. The CDR3, as DNA: TGCGCCAGCAGCTCCGGTACAGGGGGCCCCATGAGCTATGGCTACACCTTC. Encoded protein: CASSSGTGGPMSYGYTF.

This clone was observed a handful of times. The chain couples TRBV7-6 to TRBJ2-1, with 13 nucleotides matching TRBD2. Trimming removed 6 bases from V and 7 bases from J; junction bases left unmatched: 6. The CDR3 is 15 residues long. Germline CDR1 is SGHVS and CDR2 is FNYEAQ. The DNA for the CDR3 is TGTGCCAGCAGACCACTAGCGGGAGGGCGGAATGAGCAGTTCTTC. Protein sequence: CASRPLAGGRNEQFF.

The chain uses TRBV18 and TRBJ1-3; TRBD1 matches at 9 bases. V dropped 3 bases and J dropped 1; count of bases not matched to a gene: 1. The CDR3 totals 15 residues. Germline V gene data show CDR1 as KGHSH and CDR2 as LQKENI. CDR3 sequence: CASSPDRGSGNTIYF. The DNA for the CDR3 is TGTGCCAGCTCACCGGACAGGGGATCTGGAAACACCATATATTTT. Full variable domain (rest looked up from reference TRBV18 and TRBJ1-3): NAGVMQNPRHLVRRRGQEARLRCSPMKGHSHVYWYRQLPEEGLKFMVYLQKENIIDESGMPKERFSAEFPKEGPSILRIQQVVRGDSAAYFCASSPDRGSGNTIYFGEGSWLTVV.

This chain links TRBV5-1 with TRBJ2-1, with 9 bases that match TRBD2. The CDR3 has 19 residues. In germline, CDR1 is SGHRS, CDR2 YFSETQ. Trimming removed 4 bases from V and 0 bases from J; junction bases left unmatched: 14. CDR3 sequence (DNA): TGCGCCAGCAGCCCTCACCCAAGACTAGCGGAGAGCTCCTACAATGAGCAGTTCTTC. This codes for CASSPHPRLAESSYNEQFF.

This rearrangement joins TRBV11-3 to TRBJ2-3; D is possibly TRBD2 (6 bases). The V gene's germline CDR1 is SGHNT and CDR2 YENEEA. The V gene lost 1 base and the J gene lost 0 bases, with 11 bases spanning the gap. The CDR3 totals 16 residues. For the CDR3, the DNA is TGTGCCAGCAGCTTAGGGGTAGCGGCTAGCACAGATACGCAGTATTTT. It codes for CASSLGVAASTDTQYF. The whole variable domain, filled in from reference TRBV11-3 and TRBJ2-3, reads EAGVVQSPRYKIIEKKQPVAFWCNPISGHNTLYWYLQNLGQGPELLIRYENEEAVDDSQLPKDRFSAERLKGVDSTLKIQPAELGDSAVYLCASSLGVAASTDTQYFGPGTRLTVL.

By sample share, this clone is medium-sized. The V and J genes are TRBV9 and TRBJ2-7; 10 bases are a match to TRBD1. This CDR3 has 18 residues. V was pared by 0 bases and J by 3 bases, with 12 bases of the junction left unmatched. Germline V gives CDR1 SGDLS, CDR2 YYNGEE. The CDR3 reads CASSVEGTGALSLYEQYF. The CDR3 DNA is TGTGCCAGCAGCGTAGAGGGGACAGGGGCGCTAAGCCTCTACGAGCAGTACTTC.

The genes are TRBV14 and TRBJ2-3; 8 bases map to TRBD2. Germline V gene sequence: CDR1 SGHDN, CDR2 FVKESK. V shed 0 bases, J shed 3 bases, and the junction held 5 bases outside the gene matches. The length of the CDR3 is 16 residues. The CDR3 region has the DNA TGTGCCAGCAGCCAAGATCTAGCTAGCGGGACAGATACGCAGTATTTT. This sequence encodes CASSQDLASGTDTQYF.